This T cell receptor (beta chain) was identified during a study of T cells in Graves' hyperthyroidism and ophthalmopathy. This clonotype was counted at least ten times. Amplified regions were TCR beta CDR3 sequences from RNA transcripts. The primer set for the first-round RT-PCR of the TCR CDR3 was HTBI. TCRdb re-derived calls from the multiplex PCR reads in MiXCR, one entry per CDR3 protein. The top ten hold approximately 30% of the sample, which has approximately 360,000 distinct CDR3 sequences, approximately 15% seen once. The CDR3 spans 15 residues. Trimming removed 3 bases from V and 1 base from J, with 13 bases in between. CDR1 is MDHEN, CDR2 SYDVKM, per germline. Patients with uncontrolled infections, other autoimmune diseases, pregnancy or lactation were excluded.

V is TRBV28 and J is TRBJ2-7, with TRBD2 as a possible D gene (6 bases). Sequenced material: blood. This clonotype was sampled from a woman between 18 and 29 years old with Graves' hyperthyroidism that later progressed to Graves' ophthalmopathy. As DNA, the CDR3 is TGTGCCAGCAGTTTGTCTTCGACTAGTTCCTACGAGCAGTACTTC. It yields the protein CASSLSSTSSYEQYF.